This T cell receptor beta chain was found in a study of neoadjuvant nivolumab and ipilimumab in lung cancer. Study outcomes and limitations: TCR clonality did not significantly correlate with pathologic tumor regression.

The V end was cut by 8 bases, the J end by 0 bases, with 5 bases between. The V gene's germline CDR1 is MNHEY and CDR2 SVGAGI. This CDR3 comprises 11 residues. Turning to this clone: The antigen is not known.

Libraries were prepared by immunoSEQ multiplex PCR; TCRdb keeps only in-frame clonotypes and omits some of them. The sample contains over 5,500 clones, around 60% of which appear only once. The input for sequencing was tumor tissue, taken after neoadjuvant nivolumab, alone or with ipilimumab, at or shortly before surgery. This rearrangement joins TRBV6-5 to TRBJ2-7; no clear D gene. The TCR comes from an adult with non-small cell lung cancer. CDR3 loop: CASRSSYEQYF. As DNA, the CDR3 is TGTGCCAGCCGAAGCTCCTACGAGCAGTACTTC.